This T cell receptor beta chain was sequenced during a study of PD-1 blockade in classical Hodgkin lymphoma. General study findings and limits: Repertoire differences lack defined causes, possibly disease activity or prior therapy.

Sequenced by immunoSEQ multiplex PCR; TCRdb stores in-frame clones only, minus some. The table has about 41,000 clones, 76% seen once; the top ten hold approximately 20%. Relapse after autologous stem cell transplantation occurred in every patient, and brentuximab vedotin exposure varied. Germline values: CDR1 MDHEN, CDR2 SYDVKM. The CDR3 spans 14 residues. J gave up 7 bases and V 6 bases, and 12 bases lay outside the gene matches. As concerns this clone: The antigen remains undetermined.

This clonotype originated in a human donor with classical Hodgkin lymphoma. V and J are TRBV28 and TRBJ2-7; 7 bases are shared with TRBD2. Source: peripheral blood mononuclear cells (PBMCs), taken at baseline. Written as DNA, the CDR3 is TGTGCCAGCAGGAGGGAGGGCCTGCCCTGGGAGCAGTACTTC. Its protein product is CASRREGLPWEQYF.